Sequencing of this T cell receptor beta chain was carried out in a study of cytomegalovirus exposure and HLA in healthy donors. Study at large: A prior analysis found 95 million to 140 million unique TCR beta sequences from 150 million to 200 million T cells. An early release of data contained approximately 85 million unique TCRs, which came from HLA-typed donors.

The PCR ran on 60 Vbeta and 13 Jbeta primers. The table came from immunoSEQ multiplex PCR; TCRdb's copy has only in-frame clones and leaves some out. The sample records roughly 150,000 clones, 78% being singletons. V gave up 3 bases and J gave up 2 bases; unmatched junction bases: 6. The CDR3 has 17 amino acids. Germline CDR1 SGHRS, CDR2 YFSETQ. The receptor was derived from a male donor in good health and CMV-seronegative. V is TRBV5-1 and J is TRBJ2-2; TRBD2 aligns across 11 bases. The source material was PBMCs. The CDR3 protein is CASSSGLAGQNTGELFF. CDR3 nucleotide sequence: TGCGCCAGCAGCTCCGGACTAGCGGGCCAAAACACCGGGGAGCTGTTTTTT.